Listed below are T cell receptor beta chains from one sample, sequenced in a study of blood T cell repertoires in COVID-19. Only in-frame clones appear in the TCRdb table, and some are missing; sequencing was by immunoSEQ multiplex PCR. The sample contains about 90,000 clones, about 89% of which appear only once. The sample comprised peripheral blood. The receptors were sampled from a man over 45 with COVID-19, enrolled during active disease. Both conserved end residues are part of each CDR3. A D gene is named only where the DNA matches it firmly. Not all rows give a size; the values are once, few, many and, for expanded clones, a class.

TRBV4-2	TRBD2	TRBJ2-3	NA	TGTGCCAGCAGCCAAGTATCGGCTAGCGGGTTAGATACGCAGTATTTT	CASSQVSASGLDTQYF
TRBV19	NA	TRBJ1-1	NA	TGTGCCAGTAGTAATCTAGGGGTCCGTGCTTCTGAAGCTTTCTTT	CASSNLGVRASEAFF
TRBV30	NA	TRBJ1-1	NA	TGTGCCTGGAGTGTAGAGGGGAGGGCTTTCTTT	CAWSVEGRAFF
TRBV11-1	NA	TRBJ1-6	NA	TGTGCCAGCAGCTTGGGGCAGGGAAATAATTCACCCCTCCACTTT	CASSLGQGNNSPLHF
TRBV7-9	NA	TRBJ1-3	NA	TGTGCCAGCAGCTTAGACTCCGCGGGGGGAAACACCATATATTTT	CASSLDSAGGNTIYF
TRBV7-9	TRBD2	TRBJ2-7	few	TGTGCCAGCAGCTTAGCAAAACTAGCGGGGGTTAGCTCCTACGAGCAGTACTTC	CASSLAKLAGVSSYEQYF
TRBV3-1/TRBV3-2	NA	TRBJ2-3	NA	TGTGCCAGCAGCCAGTCCTACACAGATACGCAGTATTTT	CASSQSYTDTQYF
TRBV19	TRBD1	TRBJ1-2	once	TGTGCCAGTAGTATACAACCCATGACAGGGGGTGGTGGCTACACCTTC	CASSIQPMTGGGGYTF
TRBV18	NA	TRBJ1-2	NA	TGTGCCAGCTCACCACCGACAGCTAACTATGGCTACACCTTC	CASSPPTANYGYTF
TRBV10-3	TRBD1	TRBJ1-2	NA	TGTGCCATCAAGGCCTACAGGGGGCTAGGCTACACCTTC	CAIKAYRGLGYTF
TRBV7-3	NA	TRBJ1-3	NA	TGTGCCAGCAGCTTAAGTAGCGGAAACACCATATATTTT	CASSLSSGNTIYF
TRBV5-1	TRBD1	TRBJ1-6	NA	TGCGCCAGCAGCACATCGGGACAGTATAATTCACCCCTCCACTTT	CASSTSGQYNSPLHF
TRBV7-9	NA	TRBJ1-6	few	TGTGCCAGCAGCTGGACCGGGACACGCAATTCACCCCTCCACTTT	CASSWTGTRNSPLHF
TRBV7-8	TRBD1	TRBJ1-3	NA	TGTGCCAGCAGCTTAGAAGGCAGGGGGCGCGGAAACACCATATATTTT	CASSLEGRGRGNTIYF
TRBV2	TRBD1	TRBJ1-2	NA	TGTGCCAGCCTAATACAGGGGGCGAACGGCTACACCTTC	CASLIQGANGYTF
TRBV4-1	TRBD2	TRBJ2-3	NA	TGCGCCAGCAGCCAAGATGGACTAGCGGGGGGGCCGGCAGATACGCAGTATTTT	CASSQDGLAGGPADTQYF
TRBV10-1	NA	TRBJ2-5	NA	TGCGCCAGTTCCCGGGGGGCCCGACAAGAGACCCAGTACTTC	CASSRGARQETQYF
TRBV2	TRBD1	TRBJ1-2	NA	TGTGCCAGCAGTTTACAGGGGGCCACCGTGTTAAATGGCTACACCTTC	CASSLQGATVLNGYTF
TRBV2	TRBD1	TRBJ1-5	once	TGTGCCAGCAGTGAGATGACAGGGGCCAACTCGGCCCAGCATTTT	CASSEMTGANSAQHF
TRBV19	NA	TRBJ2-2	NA	TGTGCCAGTAGTATAGGGGCTAACACCGGGGAGCTGTTTTTT	CASSIGANTGELFF
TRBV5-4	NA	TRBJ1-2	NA	TGTGCCAGCAGCTTGGTGGGCGGGACCTATGGCTACACCTTC	CASSLVGGTYGYTF
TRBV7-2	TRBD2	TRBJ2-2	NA	TGTGCCAGCAGCTTTAGCGGGACCGGGGAGCTGTTTTTT	CASSFSGTGELFF
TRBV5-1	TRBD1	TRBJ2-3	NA	TGCGCCAGCAGACGGGGACAGGGGGCTGCAGATACGCAGTATTTT	CASRRGQGAADTQYF
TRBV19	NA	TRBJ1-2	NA	TGTGCCAGTAGTATTTCTCAGTATGGCTACACCTTC	CASSISQYGYTF